The TCR beta chain described here comes from a study of blood T cells in healthy people across ages. The germline V gene encodes CDR1 DFQATT and CDR2 SNEGSKA (reference sequence). The CDR3 loop spans 15 amino acids. V lost 3 bases and J lost 4, with 16 bases in between. Next came a second PCR, run for roughly 6 to 11 cycles, which used a sample-barcoded 5' primer along with a J-beta primer mix. TCRdb passed the 5' RACE reads through MiXCR, listing each CDR3 protein once. The repertoire holds 1.5 million to 2 million distinct CDR3 sequences, roughly 32% seen once, with about 11% in the top ten. Sample: blood. V gene TRBV20-1 combines with J gene TRBJ2-1; TRBD2 is a possible D gene (7 bases). The receptor was derived from a woman under 40 in good health. CDR3 region: CSARRGREEYNEQFF. The CDR3 DNA reads TGCAGTGCTAGGAGGGGGAGGGAGGAGTACAATGAGCAGTTCTTC.